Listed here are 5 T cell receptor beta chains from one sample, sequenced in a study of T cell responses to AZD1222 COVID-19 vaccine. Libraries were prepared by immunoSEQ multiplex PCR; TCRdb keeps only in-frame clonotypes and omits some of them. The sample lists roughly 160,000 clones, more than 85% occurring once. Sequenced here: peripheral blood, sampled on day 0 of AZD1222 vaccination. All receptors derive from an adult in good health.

The DNA for the CDR3 is TGTGCCTGGAAGGGGACAGGGGCTGAAGCTTTCTTT. Translating it yields CAWKGTGAEAFF. The chain recombines TRBV30 with TRBJ1-1; 10 positions match TRBD1. Germline CDR1 reads GTSNPN; CDR2 reads SVGIG (reference sequence). CDR3 length equals 12 residues. Unmatched junction bases numbered 2, after V lost 4 bases and J lost 6 bases.

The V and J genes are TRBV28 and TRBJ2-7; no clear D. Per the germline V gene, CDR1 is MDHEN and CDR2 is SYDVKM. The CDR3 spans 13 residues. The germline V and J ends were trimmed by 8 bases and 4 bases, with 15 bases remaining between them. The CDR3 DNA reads TGTGCCAGCCTAAAGGGTGATCAGTACGAGCAGTACTTC. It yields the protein CASLKGDQYEQYF.

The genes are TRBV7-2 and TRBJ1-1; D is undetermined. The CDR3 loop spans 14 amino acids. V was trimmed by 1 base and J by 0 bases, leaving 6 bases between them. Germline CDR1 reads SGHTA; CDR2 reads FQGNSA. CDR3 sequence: CASSLGMMNTEAFF. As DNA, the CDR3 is TGTGCCAGCAGCTTAGGCATGATGAACACTGAAGCTTTCTTT.

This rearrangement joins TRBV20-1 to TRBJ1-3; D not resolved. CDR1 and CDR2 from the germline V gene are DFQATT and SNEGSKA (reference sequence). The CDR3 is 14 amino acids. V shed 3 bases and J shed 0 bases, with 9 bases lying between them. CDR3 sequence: CSASKQISGNTIYF. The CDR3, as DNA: TGCAGTGCTAGTAAACAGATCTCTGGAAACACCATATATTTT.

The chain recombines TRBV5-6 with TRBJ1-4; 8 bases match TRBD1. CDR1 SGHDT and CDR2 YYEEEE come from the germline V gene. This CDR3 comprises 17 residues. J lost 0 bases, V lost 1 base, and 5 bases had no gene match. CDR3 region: CASSLPGGFSTNEKLFF. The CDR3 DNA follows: TGTGCCAGCAGCTTGCCAGGGGGCTTTTCAACTAATGAAAAACTGTTTTTT.